One and the same sample provided the 2 T cell receptor beta chains below, sequenced in a study of blood T cell repertoires in COVID-19. The data were produced by immunoSEQ multiplex PCR, yet TCRdb's version contains in-frame clones alone and is incomplete. The sample contains approximately 190,000 clones, roughly 82% of which appear only once. Source material: PBMCs or T cells enriched from blood (not recorded which). These receptors were obtained from a woman aged 55-69 years with acute COVID-19.

The J gene is TRBJ2-1, the V gene TRBV6-1; TRBD2 is a possible D gene (7 bases). The length of the CDR3 is 14 residues. The V end was cut by 0 bases, the J end by 5 bases, with 8 bases between. Germline CDR1 MNHNS, CDR2 SASEGT. CDR3 protein: CASSEAGGHNEQFF. The DNA for the CDR3 is TGTGCCAGCAGTGAAGCGGGGGGGCACAATGAGCAGTTCTTC.

The J gene is TRBJ2-3, the V gene TRBV6-2 or TRBV6-3, with TRBD2 identical over 10 bases. This CDR3 is 17 amino acids long. Germline-derived CDR1 and CDR2 are MNHEY and SVGEGT. Losses at the gene ends were 3 bases for V and 6 bases for J; bases not matched to a gene: 12. As DNA, the CDR3 is TGTGCCAGCAGTTATAACCAAGCGGGAGGGCCAAGGGATACGCAGTATTTT. Residues: CASSYNQAGGPRDTQYF.